The TCR beta chain under discussion was sequenced for a study of tumor-infiltrating lymphocytes in primary liver carcinoma. Study information: Men as well as women, aged 30 to 69 years, made up the patients. Points from the study as a whole: The proportion of top clones found throughout all five tumor regions was only about 7-25%.

Worth noting for this clonotype: Its matching antigen is unknown.

Bulk tissue was left unsorted, and RNA and DNA were co-extracted from 20-30 mg of it. Five separate regions per tumor were sampled. cDNA specific to TCR beta was made from around 530 ng of total RNA, with a constant-region primer employed for priming. Three nested multiplex PCR rounds, a slightly modified ARM-PCR, produced the libraries for TCR beta. A C-beta reverse primer and TRBV1-TRBV30 forward primers served in each of the first two PCR rounds, at about 10 cycles apiece. One entry per CDR3 protein results from TCRdb running MiXCR on the multiplex PCR reads. Altogether approximately 190,000 distinct CDR3 sequences are present, about 82% being singletons, with the ten largest covering approximately 18%. The V and J ends lost 6 bases and 8 bases respectively, with 13 bases between them. CDR1 is MNHGY, CDR2 SVAAGI, per germline. This CDR3 is 13 amino acids long.

The sequencing sample was made of tumor tissue from primary liver carcinoma. The chain links TRBV6-9 to TRBJ1-4; D is perhaps TRBD1 (5 bases). This TCR was sampled from a man aged 35-49 years with primary liver carcinoma and hepatitis B virus infection. CDR3 coding DNA: TGTGCCAGCAGGGGGCAGCGATTAGAAAAACTGTTTTTT. This encodes CASRGQRLEKLFF.